One and the same sample provided the 16 T cell receptor beta chains below, sequenced in a study of blood T cells in healthy people across ages (dated by TCRdb to about 2015). The library was made by 5' RACE. These reads were obtained on an Illumina HiSeq 2500. A second PCR of 7 to 11 cycles was performed with a sample-barcoded 5' primer and a J-beta primer mix. In TCRdb, the public reads were trimmed at Q25 with fastp and aligned with MiXCR, with productive beta chains retained. Each CDR3 protein appears once, grouped with its most common genes and DNA. This sample holds approximately 880,000 distinct CDR3 sequences; 48% were observed only once. The ten largest account for around an eighth of the sample. Sequenced input: blood. The source is a man aged 30 to 45 in good health.

This chain joins TRBV4-1 and TRBJ1-1; tentatively, D is TRBD1 (5 bases). Trimming shortened V by 1 base and J by 7 bases, and 16 bases separated the two germline ends. The CDR3 runs 15 residues. Germline V lookup: CDR1 MGHRA, CDR2 YSYEKL. CDR3 amino acids: CASSQVVQGKGEAFF. The CDR3 DNA reads TGCGCCAGCAGCCAAGTTGTCCAGGGAAAGGGTGAAGCTTTCTTT.

This clonotype was observed a handful of times. The CDR3, as DNA: TGTGCCAGCAGCTCCGGGACAGGGGGCTGCGGCTACACCTTC. Translating gives CASSSGTGGCGYTF. The rearrangement joins TRBV5-6 to TRBJ1-2, with TRBD1 matching 12 bases. Looked up from germline, CDR1 is SGHDT and CDR2 is YYEEEE. This CDR3 comprises 14 residues. J gave up 8 bases and V 3 bases, and 5 bases lay outside the gene matches.

The chain carries TRBV5-1 and TRBJ2-3; 9 nucleotides align to TRBD2. Trimming removed 7 bases from V and 1 base from J; junction bases left unmatched: 16. This CDR3 contains 18 residues. Germline CDR1 is SGHRS and CDR2 is YFSETQ. Here the CDR3 reads CASDPPTTSGPGTDTQYF. The CDR3 DNA reads as TGCGCCAGCGATCCACCCACAACTAGCGGGCCCGGCACAGATACGCAGTATTTT.

Many counts were recorded for this clonotype. The rearrangement links TRBV7-2 to TRBJ2-7; D gene unclear. Trimming shortened V by 5 bases and J by 0 bases, and 11 bases separated the two germline ends. Germline V CDR1 and CDR2: SGHTA, FQGNSA. The CDR3 length is 14 residues. CDR3 coding DNA: TGTGCCAGCAGCCCGACGGCTAGCTCCTACGAGCAGTACTTC. Protein product: CASSPTASSYEQYF.

This sequence joins TRBV5-1 and TRBJ2-1; 7 bases map to TRBD2. This CDR3 comprises 16 residues. Germline V lookup: CDR1 SGHRS, CDR2 YFSETQ. Losses at the gene ends were 4 bases for V and 9 bases for J; bases not matched to a gene: 16. CDR3 nucleotides: TGCGCCAGCAGCCCCACGACACTAACTAGCGTCGGTGAGCAGTTCTTC. It is translated as CASSPTTLTSVGEQFF.

The rearrangement links TRBV27 to TRBJ1-1; a possible D gene is TRBD1 (6 bases). This CDR3 contains 13 residues. The germline gives CDR1 MNHEY, CDR2 SMNVEV (reference sequence). Trimming removed 4 bases at V and 5 bases at J, with 11 bases between. CDR3 sequence reads: CASSSFTGTEAFF. In nucleotides, the CDR3 is TGTGCCAGCAGTTCCTTTACAGGGACTGAAGCTTTCTTT.

This clonotype has a handful of counts. The rearrangement links TRBV7-9 to TRBJ1-5, with D possibly TRBD1 on 5 matching bases. The germline gives CDR1 SEHNR, CDR2 FQNEAQ (reference sequence). The germline V and J ends were trimmed by 5 bases and 2 bases, with 13 bases remaining between them. CDR3 length: 15 amino acids. CDR3 bases: TGTGCCAGCAGCGCCGAGAGGGGTGGCAATCAGCCCCAGCATTTT. This encodes CASSAERGGNQPQHF. Full variable domain (rest looked up from reference TRBV7-9 and TRBJ1-5): DTGVSQNPRHKITKRGQNVTFRCDPISEHNRLYWYRQTLGQGPEFLTYFQNEAQLEKSRLLSDRFSAERPKGSFSTLEIQRTEQGDSAMYLCASSAERGGNQPQHFGDGTRLSIL.

This clonotype has ten or more counts. The chain carries TRBV5-6 and TRBJ2-5; no clear D gene. Deletions cut 0 bases from V and 1 base from J, with 4 bases between. Germline loops: CDR1 SGHDT, CDR2 YYEEEE. This CDR3 spans 13 amino acids. The CDR3 region has the DNA TGTGCCAGCAGCTTGGCAGCCCAAGAGACCCAGTACTTC. Translation: CASSLAAQETQYF.

The chain links TRBV2 to TRBJ2-1, with a possible D match to TRBD1 (5 bases). Looked up from germline, CDR1 is SNHLY and CDR2 is FYNNEI. V lost 3 bases and J 4 bases, leaving 13 bases between the germline ends. CDR3 size: 15 residues. The CDR3 region is CASSEPGAFYNEQFF. CDR3 sequence (DNA): TGTGCCAGCAGTGAGCCTGGGGCATTTTACAATGAGCAGTTCTTC. The whole variable domain, filled in from reference TRBV2 and TRBJ2-1, reads EPEVTQTPSHQVTQMGQEVILRCVPISNHLYFYWYRQILGQKVEFLVSFYNNEISEKSEIFDDQFSVERPDGSNFTLKIRSTKLEDSAMYFCASSEPGAFYNEQFFGPGTRLTVL.

The V gene is TRBV7-2, the J gene TRBJ2-7; 8 nucleotides align to TRBD1. The CDR3 loop spans 15 amino acids. Trimming took 1 base from V and 3 from J; bases not matched to a gene: 5. CDR1 SGHTA and CDR2 FQGNSA come from the germline V gene. The CDR3: CASSLVQDRVYEQYF. The DNA of the CDR3 is TGTGCCAGCAGCTTAGTCCAGGACAGGGTCTACGAGCAGTACTTC.

This clonotype was counted between two and nine times. The rearrangement links TRBV29-1 to TRBJ2-7, with 9 bases that match TRBD1. This CDR3 is 16 amino acids long. Germline V lookup: CDR1 SQVTM, CDR2 ANQGSEA. J gave up 0 bases and V 2 bases, and 8 bases lay outside the gene matches. The CDR3 DNA reads as TGCAGCGTTGAATTCGGCACAGGGGGCCTCTCCTACGAGCAGTACTTC. It encodes CSVEFGTGGLSYEQYF.

The chain links TRBV4-2 to TRBJ2-2; TRBD2 aligns across 8 bases. CDR3 size: 17 residues. Germline V gives CDR1 LGHNA, CDR2 YNFKEQ. V was pared by 0 bases and J by 1 base, with 4 bases of the junction left unmatched. The CDR3 DNA reads TGTGCCAGCAGCCAAGAATGGCTAGCGGGGAACACCGGGGAGCTGTTTTTT. Translated, it gives CASSQEWLAGNTGELFF.

Comment on this clonotype: Germline is not matched at one junction end, which may reflect a read error. V is TRBV7-9 and J is TRBJ1-2; unclear D gene. Germline V gene sequence: CDR1 SEHNR, CDR2 FQNEAQ (reference sequence). This CDR3 comprises 15 residues. The chain's CDR3 is CVSSLGEAWGYGYTF. CDR3 nucleotide sequence: TGTGTCAGCAGCTTAGGAGAGGCCTGGGGCTATGGCTACACCTTC.

This chain joins TRBV11-2 and TRBJ2-3; D not certain. Germline CDR1 reads SGHAT; CDR2 reads FQNNGV. CDR3 length equals 14 residues. The germline V and J ends were trimmed by 5 bases and 4 bases, with 13 bases remaining between them. CDR3 region: CASSVSGASDTQYF. The CDR3 region has the DNA TGTGCCAGCAGCGTTTCAGGAGCGTCAGATACGCAGTATTTT.

This clonotype occurred a few times. The DNA of the CDR3 is TGCGCCAGCAGCTTGGTATCTAGCGGTCGACCCGAGCAGTACTTC. Amino acids: CASSLVSSGRPEQYF. V gene TRBV5-1 combines with J gene TRBJ2-7, with 7 bases aligning to TRBD2. Germline V lookup: CDR1 SGHRS, CDR2 YFSETQ. The CDR3 covers 15 residues. V was pared by 0 bases and J by 6 bases, with 9 bases of the junction left unmatched.

The V gene is TRBV6-5, the J gene TRBJ1-5; D may be TRBD1 (5 bases). The germline V gene has CDR1 MNHEY and CDR2 SVGAGI. The V end was cut by 6 bases, the J end by 2 bases, with 11 bases between. The length of the CDR3 is 14 residues. CDR3 sequence reads: CASSALQGNQPQHF. The DNA for the CDR3 is TGTGCCAGCAGCGCCCTACAGGGCAATCAGCCCCAGCATTTT.